This T cell receptor (beta chain) was retrieved from a study of T cells in Graves' hyperthyroidism and ophthalmopathy. RNA transcripts yielded amplified TCR beta CDR3 regions. HTBI primers were employed in a first-round RT-PCR of the TCR CDR3. TCRdb redid the calling of the multiplex PCR reads with MiXCR, one entry per CDR3 protein. Of approximately 500,000 distinct CDR3 sequences in the sample, roughly 50% are singletons; the top ten hold about 8.3%. Trimming pared 2 bases from V and 12 bases from J, leaving 13 bases between. Germline-derived CDR1 and CDR2 are SQVTM and ANQGSEA. CDR3 size: 11 residues.

This TCR derives from a woman aged 18-29 years with Graves' hyperthyroidism. Material for sequencing was peripheral blood or thyroid tissue (not recorded which). The chain is built from TRBV29-1 and TRBJ1-2; D might be TRBD1 (6 bases). DNA for the CDR3: TGCAGCGTTGAAAGGGGCAGGGGCAACACCTTC. Translation gives CSVERGRGNTF.